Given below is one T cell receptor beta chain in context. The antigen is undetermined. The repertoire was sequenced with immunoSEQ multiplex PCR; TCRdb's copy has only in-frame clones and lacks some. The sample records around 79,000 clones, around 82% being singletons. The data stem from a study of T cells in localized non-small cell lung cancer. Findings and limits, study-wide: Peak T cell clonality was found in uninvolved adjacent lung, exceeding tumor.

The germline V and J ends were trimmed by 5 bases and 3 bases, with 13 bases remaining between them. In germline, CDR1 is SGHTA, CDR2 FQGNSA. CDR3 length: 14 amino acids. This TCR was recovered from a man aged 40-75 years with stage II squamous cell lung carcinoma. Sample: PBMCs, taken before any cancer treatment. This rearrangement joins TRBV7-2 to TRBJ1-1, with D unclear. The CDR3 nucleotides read TGTGCCAGCAGCCCGAACTATTCGGACACTGAAGCTTTCTTT. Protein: CASSPNYSDTEAFF.